This section outlines one T cell receptor (beta chain) sequence together with its context. As to treatment: some 20 received Ad26.COV2.S at low or high dose, single or two shots; several received placebo; per-sample allocation not given. Day 63 after the first vaccine or placebo injection was the time point for sampling. Profiled with immunoSEQ multiplex PCR; TCRdb holds only in-frame clones, not every one. The sample has 500,000 or so clones, 89% seen once. This record comes from a study of Ad26.COV2.S vaccination and SARS-CoV-2 variants. This CDR3 comprises 16 residues. V was cut by 1 base and J by 6 bases, with 16 bases left in between. In germline, CDR1 is LGHDT, CDR2 YNNKEL (reference sequence).

Sequences were derived from peripheral blood, sampled in a trial of Ad26.COV2.S vaccine versus placebo. The receptor comes from a person aged 18-60 years who received the Ad26.COV2.S COVID-19 vaccine or a placebo. The V and J genes are TRBV3-1 (or the pseudogene TRBV3-2) and TRBJ2-1; D might be TRBD1 or TRBD2, each matching 5 bases. CDR3 DNA sequence: TGTGCCAGCAGCCAAGCCAGAGGGGTCCTCGGCAATGAGCAGTTCTTC. Amino acids: CASSQARGVLGNEQFF.